Listed below are T cell receptor beta chains from one sample, sequenced in a study of cytomegalovirus exposure and HLA in healthy donors. The method was immunoSEQ multiplex PCR; TCRdb's version includes in-frame clones alone and lacks a portion of them. Here the sample spans 160,000 or so clones, around 80% being singletons. The sequencing input was PBMCs. The receptor set was obtained from a male donor in good health and CMV-seronegative. Each CDR3 is given with its conserved first and last residue. Each record gives: D gene, clone size, V gene, J gene, CDR3 protein, CDR3 DNA. The D gene is left open where the match is weak. The size field is filled for only some rows; it gives once, few, many or a size class.

d_gene: TRBD2; abundance: NA; v_gene: TRBV10-3; j_gene: TRBJ2-5; CDR3aa: CAISDYGGIQETQYF; CDR3nt: TGTGCCATCAGTGATTACGGGGGGATCCAAGAGACCCAGTACTTC
d_gene: NA; abundance: NA; v_gene: TRBV7-9; j_gene: TRBJ2-7; CDR3aa: CASSFEGGAYEQYF; CDR3nt: TGTGCCAGCAGCTTCGAGGGCGGAGCCTACGAGCAGTACTTC
d_gene: TRBD2; abundance: NA; v_gene: TRBV7-9; j_gene: TRBJ2-2; CDR3aa: CASSFTTSGVNTGELFF; CDR3nt: TGTGCCAGCAGCTTTACAACTAGCGGGGTTAACACCGGGGAGCTGTTTTTT
d_gene: TRBD1; abundance: NA; v_gene: TRBV6-5; j_gene: TRBJ2-7; CDR3aa: CASSYPGQGASEQYF; CDR3nt: TGTGCCAGCAGTTACCCGGGACAGGGGGCATCCGAGCAGTACTTC
d_gene: NA; abundance: NA; v_gene: TRBV6-1; j_gene: TRBJ1-3; CDR3aa: CASRDQGRAGNTIYF; CDR3nt: TGTGCCAGCAGGGACCAGGGCCGGGCTGGAAACACCATATATTTT
d_gene: NA; abundance: NA; v_gene: TRBV5-5; j_gene: TRBJ1-2; CDR3aa: CASSLAGREEGGYTF; CDR3nt: TGTGCCAGCAGCTTGGCAGGCAGAGAAGAGGGTGGCTACACCTTC
d_gene: NA; abundance: NA; v_gene: TRBV6-1; j_gene: TRBJ2-7; CDR3aa: CASSEGTRLVEQYF; CDR3nt: TGTGCCAGCAGTGAAGGGACAAGGTTGGTCGAGCAGTACTTC
d_gene: TRBD1; abundance: NA; v_gene: TRBV2; j_gene: TRBJ1-5; CDR3aa: CASTGAGGNGRPQHF; CDR3nt: TGTGCCAGCACGGGGGCAGGGGGGAATGGCCGGCCCCAGCATTTT
d_gene: NA; abundance: NA; v_gene: TRBV7-3; j_gene: TRBJ1-5; CDR3aa: CASSLSANQPQHF; CDR3nt: TGTGCCAGCAGCTTAAGCGCCAATCAGCCCCAGCATTTT
d_gene: NA; abundance: NA; v_gene: TRBV9; j_gene: TRBJ1-1; CDR3aa: CASSVELRNTEAFF; CDR3nt: TGTGCCAGCAGCGTAGAGCTCCGGAACACTGAAGCTTTCTTT
d_gene: NA; abundance: few; v_gene: TRBV9; j_gene: TRBJ2-5; CDR3aa: CASSVQGPQETQYF; CDR3nt: TGTGCCAGCAGCGTTCAGGGCCCCCAAGAGACCCAGTACTTC
d_gene: TRBD2; abundance: NA; v_gene: TRBV5-8; j_gene: TRBJ2-5; CDR3aa: CASSGGTRVETQYF; CDR3nt: TGTGCCAGCAGCGGCGGGACTAGAGTAGAGACCCAGTACTTC
d_gene: TRBD2; abundance: NA; v_gene: TRBV28; j_gene: TRBJ2-1; CDR3aa: CASREGLAGEQFF; CDR3nt: TGTGCCAGCAGAGAGGGACTAGCGGGAGAGCAGTTCTTC
d_gene: TRBD1; abundance: once; v_gene: TRBV6-1; j_gene: TRBJ2-3; CDR3aa: CASSAGQGGTDTQYF; CDR3nt: TGTGCCAGCAGTGCGGGACAGGGTGGCACAGATACGCAGTATTTT
d_gene: TRBD1; abundance: NA; v_gene: TRBV10-3; j_gene: TRBJ2-3; CDR3aa: CAISGGQGVTDTQYF; CDR3nt: TGTGCCATCAGTGGGGGACAGGGGGTCACAGATACGCAGTATTTT
d_gene: TRBD1; abundance: NA; v_gene: TRBV7-8; j_gene: TRBJ1-6; CDR3aa: CASSPITGGDSPLHF; CDR3nt: TGTGCCAGCAGCCCAATAACAGGGGGAGATTCACCCCTCCACTTT
d_gene: NA; abundance: NA; v_gene: TRBV28; j_gene: TRBJ1-1; CDR3aa: CASAMRGNTEAFF; CDR3nt: TGTGCCAGTGCTATGCGGGGGAACACTGAAGCTTTCTTT
d_gene: TRBD1; abundance: few; v_gene: TRBV6-1; j_gene: TRBJ1-4; CDR3aa: CASGQGPGANEKLFF; CDR3nt: TGTGCCAGTGGACAGGGGCCAGGGGCTAATGAAAAACTGTTTTTT
d_gene: NA; abundance: NA; v_gene: TRBV7-2; j_gene: TRBJ2-7; CDR3aa: CASSLGTTLLEQYF; CDR3nt: TGTGCCAGCAGCTTAGGGACTACTCTACTCGAGCAGTACTTC
d_gene: TRBD2; abundance: NA; v_gene: TRBV19; j_gene: TRBJ2-2; CDR3aa: CASSILAGVTGELFF; CDR3nt: TGTGCCAGTAGTATCCTAGCGGGGGTCACCGGGGAGCTGTTTTTT
d_gene: TRBD1; abundance: few; v_gene: TRBV6-5; j_gene: TRBJ1-1; CDR3aa: CASTRGGDTEAFF; CDR3nt: TGTGCCAGCACCCGAGGGGGCGACACTGAAGCTTTCTTT
d_gene: NA; abundance: once; v_gene: TRBV18; j_gene: TRBJ2-2; CDR3aa: CASSPKTDTGELFF; CDR3nt: TGTGCCAGCTCACCGAAGACAGACACCGGGGAGCTGTTTTTT
d_gene: TRBD1; abundance: NA; v_gene: TRBV7-2; j_gene: TRBJ2-2; CDR3aa: CASSLRTGGHTGELFF; CDR3nt: TGTGCCAGCAGCTTACGGACAGGGGGCCACACCGGGGAGCTGTTTTTT
d_gene: NA; abundance: NA; v_gene: TRBV2; j_gene: TRBJ2-5; CDR3aa: CASSSGTRPTETQYF; CDR3nt: TGTGCCAGCAGTTCCGGGACACGGCCCACGGAGACCCAGTACTTC
d_gene: TRBD1; abundance: NA; v_gene: TRBV2; j_gene: TRBJ2-2; CDR3aa: CASRDGQGGTGELFF; CDR3nt: TGTGCCAGCAGGGATGGACAGGGAGGAACCGGGGAGCTGTTTTTT
d_gene: NA; abundance: NA; v_gene: TRBV29-1; j_gene: TRBJ1-2; CDR3aa: CSVTGFGYTF; CDR3nt: TGCAGCGTTACAGGGTTCGGCTACACCTTC
d_gene: NA; abundance: NA; v_gene: TRBV18; j_gene: TRBJ1-1; CDR3aa: CASSERAEAFF; CDR3nt: TGTGCCAGCTCAGAGCGGGCTGAAGCTTTCTTT
d_gene: TRBD1; abundance: NA; v_gene: TRBV27; j_gene: TRBJ2-6; CDR3aa: CASSSYRGLGANVLTF; CDR3nt: TGTGCCAGCAGTTCGTATAGGGGGCTCGGGGCCAACGTCCTGACTTTC
d_gene: NA; abundance: NA; v_gene: TRBV5-1; j_gene: TRBJ2-1; CDR3aa: CASNRQGGQSSYNEQFF; CDR3nt: TGCGCCAGCAATCGGCAGGGGGGCCAGAGCTCCTACAATGAGCAGTTCTTC
d_gene: NA; abundance: NA; v_gene: TRBV18; j_gene: TRBJ2-7; CDR3aa: CASSGRDKGYEQYF; CDR3nt: TGTGCCAGCTCAGGTCGGGACAAAGGCTACGAGCAGTACTTC
d_gene: NA; abundance: NA; v_gene: TRBV7-9; j_gene: TRBJ2-7; CDR3aa: CASSLAGLSYEQYF; CDR3nt: TGTGCCAGCAGCTTAGCGGGACTCTCCTACGAGCAGTACTTC
d_gene: TRBD2; abundance: NA; v_gene: TRBV5-8; j_gene: TRBJ2-1; CDR3aa: CASSPTSGRPLNEQFF; CDR3nt: TGTGCCAGCAGCCCTACTAGCGGGAGGCCTCTCAATGAGCAGTTCTTC
d_gene: TRBD2; abundance: NA; v_gene: TRBV15; j_gene: TRBJ2-3; CDR3aa: CATSSPSGGFTDTQYF; CDR3nt: TGTGCCACCAGCAGCCCTAGCGGGGGCTTCACAGATACGCAGTATTTT
d_gene: NA; abundance: NA; v_gene: TRBV5-6; j_gene: TRBJ1-2; CDR3aa: CASSYWGTPSNYGYTF; CDR3nt: TGTGCCAGCAGCTATTGGGGGACACCCTCTAACTATGGCTACACCTTC
d_gene: NA; abundance: NA; v_gene: TRBV5-4; j_gene: TRBJ2-2; CDR3aa: CASSLSGGATGELFF; CDR3nt: TGTGCCAGCAGCTTATCGGGGGGCGCGACCGGGGAGCTGTTTTTT
d_gene: TRBD1; abundance: NA; v_gene: TRBV19; j_gene: TRBJ1-1; CDR3aa: CASSKTGVDTEAFF; CDR3nt: TGTGCCAGTAGTAAGACAGGGGTCGACACTGAAGCTTTCTTT
d_gene: NA; abundance: NA; v_gene: TRBV27; j_gene: TRBJ1-5; CDR3aa: CASSFSGGGNQPQHF; CDR3nt: TGTGCCAGCAGCTTCTCGGGGGGGGGTAATCAGCCCCAGCATTTT
d_gene: NA; abundance: NA; v_gene: TRBV4-1; j_gene: TRBJ2-5; CDR3aa: CASSQVGLQETQYF; CDR3nt: TGCGCCAGCAGCCAAGTGGGGCTACAAGAGACCCAGTACTTC
d_gene: NA; abundance: NA; v_gene: TRBV9; j_gene: TRBJ1-3; CDR3aa: CASSVGTPPGNTIYF; CDR3nt: TGTGCCAGCAGCGTAGGGACTCCACCTGGAAACACCATATATTTT
d_gene: TRBD1; abundance: NA; v_gene: TRBV15; j_gene: TRBJ1-1; CDR3aa: CATSGGTANTEAFF; CDR3nt: TGTGCCACCAGCGGCGGGACAGCTAACACTGAAGCTTTCTTT
d_gene: NA; abundance: NA; v_gene: TRBV5-1; j_gene: TRBJ1-1; CDR3aa: CASSLVATEAFF; CDR3nt: TGCGCCAGCAGCTTGGTAGCGACTGAAGCTTTCTTT
d_gene: NA; abundance: NA; v_gene: TRBV4-2; j_gene: TRBJ2-6; CDR3aa: CASSQDSAASSGANVLTF; CDR3nt: TGTGCCAGCAGCCAAGATTCAGCGGCGAGCTCTGGGGCCAACGTCCTGACTTTC
d_gene: TRBD2; abundance: NA; v_gene: TRBV7-2; j_gene: TRBJ2-7; CDR3aa: CASSLSGRSNYEQYF; CDR3nt: TGTGCCAGCAGCTTATCCGGGAGGTCAAACTACGAGCAGTACTTC
d_gene: TRBD1; abundance: few; v_gene: TRBV7-9; j_gene: TRBJ1-6; CDR3aa: CASSPQGQENSPLHF; CDR3nt: TGTGCCAGCAGCCCCCAGGGACAGGAAAATTCACCCCTCCACTTT
d_gene: NA; abundance: NA; v_gene: TRBV19; j_gene: TRBJ1-5; CDR3aa: CASSTVQGNQPQHF; CDR3nt: TGTGCCAGTAGTACAGTACAGGGCAATCAGCCCCAGCATTTT
d_gene: NA; abundance: few; v_gene: TRBV27; j_gene: TRBJ2-1; CDR3aa: CASSTRAYNEQFF; CDR3nt: TGTGCCAGCAGTACACGGGCCTACAATGAGCAGTTCTTC
d_gene: NA; abundance: NA; v_gene: TRBV27; j_gene: TRBJ2-7; CDR3aa: CASSRKGDGDEQYF; CDR3nt: TGTGCCAGCAGCCGAAAGGGGGACGGGGACGAGCAGTACTTC
d_gene: TRBD1; abundance: NA; v_gene: TRBV7-2; j_gene: TRBJ2-2; CDR3aa: CASSKAGGIWELFF; CDR3nt: TGTGCCAGCAGCAAAGCAGGGGGCATCTGGGAGCTGTTTTTT
d_gene: TRBD2; abundance: NA; v_gene: TRBV4-2; j_gene: TRBJ2-5; CDR3aa: CASSQDWRGIRETQYF; CDR3nt: TGTGCCAGCAGCCAAGATTGGCGGGGGATCAGAGAGACCCAGTACTTC
d_gene: NA; abundance: NA; v_gene: TRBV6-5; j_gene: TRBJ2-1; CDR3aa: CASRMTVLDEQFF; CDR3nt: TGTGCCAGCCGAATGACAGTTCTGGATGAGCAGTTCTTC
d_gene: NA; abundance: NA; v_gene: TRBV25-1; j_gene: TRBJ2-2; CDR3aa: CASASGGELFF; CDR3nt: TGTGCCAGCGCCAGCGGCGGGGAGCTGTTTTTT
d_gene: TRBD1; abundance: NA; v_gene: TRBV28; j_gene: TRBJ2-3; CDR3aa: CASSHRTGLKDTQYF; CDR3nt: TGTGCCAGCAGCCACCGGACAGGATTGAAGGATACGCAGTATTTT